The entry below gives a single T cell receptor beta chain sequence along with its context. Its antigen is not identified. The authors amplified TCR beta CDR3 regions, and they did so from RNA transcripts for repertoire sequencing. First-round RT-PCR relied on HTBI primers, and a second-round multiplex PCR came next. One entry per CDR3 protein results from TCRdb running MiXCR on the multiplex PCR reads. The sample shows 900,000 to 1,200,000 distinct CDR3 sequences, around a third of them seen only once. The entry originates in a study of Graves' ophthalmopathy and Graves' hyperthyroidism. Regarding the study as a whole: Blood shared most expanded thyroid clonotypes above 0.001 frequency. Discriminating ophthalmopathy from stable hyperthyroidism, a 13-signature model attained a sensitivity of about 88% and a specificity of approximately 81%.

Each hyperthyroidism patient was newly diagnosed, with under 2 months' duration, and aged 18 to 65. Physicians reached a diagnosis by relying on clinical symptoms, serum thyroxine, TRAb, thyroid ultrasound and orbital computed tomography. V was shortened by 7 bases and J by 4 bases, with 14 bases between the two germline ends. Germline lookup yields CDR1 SQVTM and CDR2 ANQGSEA. The CDR3 loop spans 13 amino acids. V is TRBV29-1 and J is TRBJ1-5, with a tentative D call TRBD1 (6 bases). Sequences were obtained from peripheral blood or thyroid tissue (not recorded which). This receptor was identified in an adult man with Graves' hyperthyroidism. CDR3 coding DNA: TGCAGCGCCAAAGGGGGAAGGAATCAGCCCCAGCATTTT. Translating gives CSAKGGRNQPQHF.